This is a list of T cell receptor beta chains from one sample in a study of T cells after yellow fever vaccination. From the 5' RACE reads, TCRdb called clonotypes with MiXCR, one entry per CDR3 protein. The table has 600,000 to 750,000 distinct CDR3 sequences, over 9% seen once; the top ten hold about 16%. The source was PBMCs, collected on the day of the yellow fever booster vaccination. These TCRs come from a man in his thirties or forties who received the YFV17D yellow fever vaccine. Each CDR3 is given with its conserved first and last residue. D genes are given only for firm matches. Size values are once, few and many counts, or a class for expanded clones, and some rows have none.

TRBV4-1	few	TRBJ2-2	TRBD2	CASSRGGLAGVGTGELFF	TGCGCCAGCAGCCGAGGGGGGCTAGCGGGAGTAGGAACCGGGGAGCTGTTTTTT
TRBV7-2	few	TRBJ2-1	TRBD2	CASSPGLDFKRRQFF	TGTGCCAGCAGCCCTGGACTAGATTTTAAACGGCGGCAGTTCTTC
TRBV20-1	few	TRBJ2-1	NA	CSAPDLGGSYNEQFF	TGCAGTGCGCCGGATCTAGGGGGGTCCTACAATGAGCAGTTCTTC
TRBV11-2	few	TRBJ2-3	TRBD2	CASSSLTTSGSTDTQYF	TGTGCCAGCAGCTCCCTCACGACTAGCGGAAGCACAGATACGCAGTATTTT
TRBV10-3	NA	TRBJ1-2	NA	CATRQDTQYTF	TGTGCCACCCGACAGGATACTCAATACACCTTC
TRBV10-3	NA	TRBJ1-3	NA	CAAGGNTIYF	TGTGCCGCGGGGGGAAACACCATATATTTT
TRBV30	few	TRBJ2-1	NA	CATQGFSYNEQFF	TGTGCCACCCAGGGTTTCTCCTACAATGAGCAGTTCTTC
TRBV19	NA	TRBJ2-7	TRBD2	CASSLRLADTRSYEQYF	TGTGCCAGTAGCCTACGACTAGCGGACACCCGCTCCTACGAGCAGTACTTC
TRBV20-1	few	TRBJ2-7	TRBD2	CSAEGLAYEQYF	TGCAGTGCGGAGGGACTAGCGTACGAGCAGTACTTC
TRBV4-3	many	TRBJ2-3	TRBD2	CASSLREGRADTQYF	TGCGCCAGCAGCCTGCGCGAGGGGAGGGCAGATACGCAGTATTTT
TRBV7-6	NA	TRBJ2-3	TRBD2	CASSLGGASGRPGSTDTQYF	TGTGCCAGCAGCTTAGGGGGGGCTAGCGGGAGGCCTGGGAGCACAGATACGCAGTATTTT
TRBV20-1	NA	TRBJ2-1	TRBD2	CSASSGKSSYNELFF	TGCAGTGCTTCTAGCGGGAAGAGCTCCTACAATGAGCTGTTCTTC
TRBV6-5	NA	TRBJ2-7	NA	CASSYGGLPYEQYF	TGTGCCAGCAGTTACGGGGGACTCCCCTACGAGCAGTACTTC
TRBV7-6	NA	TRBJ2-7	NA	CASSLDSGFPYEQYF	TGTGCCAGCAGCTTAGACTCAGGGTTCCCCTACGAGCAGTACTTC
TRBV7-2	NA	TRBJ2-1	NA	CASSVQGYSEQFF	TGTGCCAGCAGCGTACAGGGTTATAGTGAGCAGTTCTTC
TRBV30	few	TRBJ1-5	NA	CAWSGGSNQPQHF	TGTGCCTGGAGTGGGGGTAGCAATCAGCCCCAGCATTTT
TRBV7-2	NA	TRBJ2-1	TRBD2	CASSLELLAAYNEQFF	TGTGCCAGCAGCTTAGAGTTACTAGCGGCCTACAATGAGCAGTTCTTC
TRBV25-1	NA	TRBJ2-3	TRBD1	CASNLDRGDTQYF	TGTGCCAGCAATCTGGACAGGGGAGATACGCAGTATTTT
TRBV9	NA	TRBJ1-5	NA	CASSVEGRSNQPQHF	TGTGCCAGCAGCGTGGAGGGTCGAAGCAATCAGCCCCAGCATTTT
TRBV27	few	TRBJ2-2	TRBD2	CASSFSGRTPGELFF	TGTGCCAGCAGTTTTAGCGGGAGAACACCGGGGGAGCTGTTTTTT
TRBV30	NA	TRBJ2-7	NA	CAWSRQEFSYEQYF	TGTGCCTGGAGTCGACAGGAATTCTCCTACGAGCAGTACTTC
TRBV7-2	NA	TRBJ2-7	TRBD2	CASSLSLAASSYF	TGTGCCAGCAGCTTGTCGCTAGCGGCCTCCTCGTACTTC
TRBV13	once	TRBJ2-3	TRBD1	CASSFASDRAPSTDTQYF	TGTGCCAGCAGCTTTGCATCCGACAGGGCCCCTAGCACAGATACGCAGTATTTT
TRBV20-1	NA	TRBJ2-3	TRBD2	CSARDGLAGGTDTQYF	TGCAGTGCTAGAGATGGACTAGCGGGTGGCACAGATACGCAGTATTTT
TRBV20-1	few	TRBJ2-5	TRBD2	CSAPPSGRFQETQYF	TGCAGTGCACCCCCCAGCGGGAGGTTTCAAGAGACCCAGTACTTC
TRBV29-1	NA	TRBJ2-1	NA	CSVELGSYNEQFF	TGCAGCGTTGAACTGGGCTCCTACAATGAGCAGTTCTTC
TRBV19	NA	TRBJ2-2	NA	CASSVQGLQTGELFF	TGTGCCAGTAGTGTACAGGGTTTGCAGACCGGGGAGCTGTTTTTT
TRBV5-1	NA	TRBJ1-4	NA	CASSLEDRDNEKLFF	TGCGCCAGCAGCCTCGAAGACAGAGATAATGAAAAACTGTTTTTT
TRBV16	few	TRBJ1-5	NA	CASSPNGGADQPQHF	TGTGCCAGCAGCCCCAATGGGGGCGCGGATCAGCCCCAGCATTTT
TRBV7-2	once	TRBJ2-3	TRBD2	CASSLGLLAGGDTQYF	TGTGCCAGCAGCTTAGGCCTACTAGCGGGAGGAGATACGCAGTATTTT
TRBV7-9	few	TRBJ2-1	TRBD2	CASRSKDSSGTLNEQFF	TGTGCCAGCAGATCCAAAGACTCGAGCGGGACGCTGAATGAGCAGTTCTTC
TRBV5-5	NA	TRBJ2-1	NA	CASSLTVYEQFF	TGTGCCAGCAGCTTGACAGTGTATGAGCAGTTCTTC
TRBV12-3/TRBV12-4	NA	TRBJ2-6	NA	CASSLNGGAGANVLTF	TGTGCCAGCAGTTTAAACGGTGGAGCTGGGGCCAACGTCCTGACTTTC
TRBV29-1	NA	TRBJ2-1	NA	CSVNTGQKGTYNEQFF	TGCAGCGTTAATACGGGACAAAAGGGAACCTACAATGAGCAGTTCTTC
TRBV5-1	NA	TRBJ2-5	TRBD2	CASSLARREWETQYF	TGCGCCAGCAGCTTGGCGAGGCGGGAGTGGGAGACCCAGTACTTC
TRBV4-3	NA	TRBJ2-2	NA	CASSQDLLPLGLFF	TGCGCCAGCAGCCAAGATCTCCTACCGTTGGGGCTGTTTTTT
TRBV10-3	many	TRBJ2-7	TRBD1	CAISEGTGPHEQYF	TGTGCCATCAGTGAAGGGACAGGGCCCCACGAGCAGTACTTC
TRBV5-1	many	TRBJ2-2	TRBD2	CASNRAGDPTGELFF	TGCGCCAGCAACAGAGCGGGAGACCCCACCGGGGAGCTGTTTTTT
TRBV12-3/TRBV12-4	NA	TRBJ1-5	NA	CASSLGGEGNQPQHF	TGTGCCAGCAGTTTAGGAGGGGAAGGCAATCAGCCCCAGCATTTT
TRBV5-1	many	TRBJ1-3	NA	CASSLDQTGNTIYF	TGCGCCAGCAGCTTGGACCAAACTGGAAACACCATATATTTT